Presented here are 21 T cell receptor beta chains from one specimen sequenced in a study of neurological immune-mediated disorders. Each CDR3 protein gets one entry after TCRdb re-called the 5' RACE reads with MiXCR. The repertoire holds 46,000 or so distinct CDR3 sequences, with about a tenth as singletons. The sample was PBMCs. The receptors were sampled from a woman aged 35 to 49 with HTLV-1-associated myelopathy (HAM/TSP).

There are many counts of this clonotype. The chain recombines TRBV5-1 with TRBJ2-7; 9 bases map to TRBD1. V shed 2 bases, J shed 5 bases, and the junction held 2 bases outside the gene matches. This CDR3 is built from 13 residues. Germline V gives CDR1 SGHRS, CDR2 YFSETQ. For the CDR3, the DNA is TGCGCCAGCAGCTTCGGGACAGGGAACGAGCAGTACTTC. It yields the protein CASSFGTGNEQYF.

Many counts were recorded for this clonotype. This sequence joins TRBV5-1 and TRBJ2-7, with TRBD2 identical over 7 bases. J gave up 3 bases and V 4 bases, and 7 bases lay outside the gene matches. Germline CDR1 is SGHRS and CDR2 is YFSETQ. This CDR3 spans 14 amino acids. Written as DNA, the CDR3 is TGCGCCAGCAGCCCCGTGGGGGGGGACTACGAGCAGTACTTC. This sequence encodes CASSPVGGDYEQYF. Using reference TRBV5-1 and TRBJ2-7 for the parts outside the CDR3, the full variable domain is KAGVTQTPRYLIKTRGQQVTLSCSPISGHRSVSWYQQTPGQGLQFLFEYFSETQRNKGNFPGRFSGRQFSNSRSEMNVSTLELGDSALYLCASSPVGGDYEQYFGPGTRLTVT.

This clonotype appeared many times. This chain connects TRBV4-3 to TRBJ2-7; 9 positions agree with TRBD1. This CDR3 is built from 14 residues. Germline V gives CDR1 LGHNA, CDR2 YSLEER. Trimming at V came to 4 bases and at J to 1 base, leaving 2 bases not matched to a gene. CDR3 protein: CASSPDRGSYEQYF. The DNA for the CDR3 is TGCGCCAGCAGCCCGGACAGGGGTTCCTACGAGCAGTACTTC.

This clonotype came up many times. The CDR3 region has the DNA TGTGCCAGCAGCACTCGGACAGCACAAGAGACCCAGTACTTC. Its translation: CASSTRTAQETQYF. This chain links TRBV3-1 with TRBJ2-5; possibly TRBD1 for D (6 bases). Trimming pared 5 bases from V and 2 bases from J, leaving 12 bases between. CDR1 and CDR2 (germline): LGHDT, YNNKEL (reference sequence). The CDR3 contains 14 residues.

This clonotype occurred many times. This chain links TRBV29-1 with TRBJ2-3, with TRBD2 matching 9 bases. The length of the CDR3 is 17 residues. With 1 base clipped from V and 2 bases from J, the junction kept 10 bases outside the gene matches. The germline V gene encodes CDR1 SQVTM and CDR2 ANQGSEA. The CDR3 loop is CSVEVIVGGGATDTQYF. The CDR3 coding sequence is TGCAGCGTTGAAGTTATCGTTGGCGGGGGGGCCACAGATACGCAGTATTTT.

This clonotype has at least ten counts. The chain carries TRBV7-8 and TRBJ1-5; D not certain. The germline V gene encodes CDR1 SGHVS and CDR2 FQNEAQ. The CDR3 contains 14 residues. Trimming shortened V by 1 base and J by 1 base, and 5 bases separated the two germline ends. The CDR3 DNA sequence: TGTGCCAGCAGCTTAGGATTGAGCAATCAGCCCCAGCATTTT. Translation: CASSLGLSNQPQHF.

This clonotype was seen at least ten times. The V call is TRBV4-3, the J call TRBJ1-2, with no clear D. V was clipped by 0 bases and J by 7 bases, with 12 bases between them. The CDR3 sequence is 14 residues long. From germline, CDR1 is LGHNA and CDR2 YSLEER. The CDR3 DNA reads TGCGCCAGCAGCCAAGATCCCGGGCCAAGTGGCTACACCTTC. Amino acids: CASSQDPGPSGYTF.

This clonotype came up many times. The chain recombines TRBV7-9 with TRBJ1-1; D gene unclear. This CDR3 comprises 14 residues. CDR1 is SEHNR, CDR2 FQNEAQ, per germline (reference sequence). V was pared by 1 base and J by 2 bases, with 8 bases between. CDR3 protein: CASSLVTVNTEAFF. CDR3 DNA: TGTGCCAGCAGCTTAGTAACTGTTAACACTGAAGCTTTCTTT.

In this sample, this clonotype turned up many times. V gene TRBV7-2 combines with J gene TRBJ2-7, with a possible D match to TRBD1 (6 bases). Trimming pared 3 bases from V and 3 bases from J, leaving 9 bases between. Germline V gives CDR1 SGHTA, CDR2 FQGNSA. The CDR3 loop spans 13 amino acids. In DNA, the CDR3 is TGTGCCAGCAGCTTGGGGACATTCTACGAGCAGTACTTC. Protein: CASSLGTFYEQYF.

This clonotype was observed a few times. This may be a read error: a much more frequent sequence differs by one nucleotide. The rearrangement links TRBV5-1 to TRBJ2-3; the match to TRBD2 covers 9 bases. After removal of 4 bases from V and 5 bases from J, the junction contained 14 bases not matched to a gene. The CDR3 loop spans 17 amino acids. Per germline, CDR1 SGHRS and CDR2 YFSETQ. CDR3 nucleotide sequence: TGCGCCAGCAGCACGCTGGAAGCTAGCGGGGTAATAGATACGCAGTATTTT. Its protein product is CASSTLEASGVIDTQYF.

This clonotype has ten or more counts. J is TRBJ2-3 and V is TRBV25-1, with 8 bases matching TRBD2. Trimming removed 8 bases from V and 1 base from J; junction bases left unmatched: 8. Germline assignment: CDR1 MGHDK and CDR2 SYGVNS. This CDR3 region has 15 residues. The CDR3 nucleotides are TGTGCCAGCGGAAGTACGGGGGGGCGCACAGATACGCAGTATTTT. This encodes CASGSTGGRTDTQYF.

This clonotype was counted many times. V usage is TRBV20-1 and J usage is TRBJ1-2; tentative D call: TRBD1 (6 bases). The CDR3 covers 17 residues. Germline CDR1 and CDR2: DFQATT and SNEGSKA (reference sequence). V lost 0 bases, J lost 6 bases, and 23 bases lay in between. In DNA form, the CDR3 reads TGCAGTGCTAGAGATCAGTATAGGGGGTTTCCCGGCCATGGCTACACCTTC. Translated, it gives CSARDQYRGFPGHGYTF.

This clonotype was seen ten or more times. The CDR3 bases are TGCAGCGCCGTGACACATTACAATGAGCAGTTCTTC. Amino acids: CSAVTHYNEQFF. V is TRBV29-1 and J is TRBJ2-1; D is unresolved. Per the germline V gene, CDR1 is SQVTM and CDR2 is ANQGSEA. The V gene lost 7 bases and the J gene lost 4 bases, with 11 bases spanning the gap. The CDR3 consists of 12 residues.

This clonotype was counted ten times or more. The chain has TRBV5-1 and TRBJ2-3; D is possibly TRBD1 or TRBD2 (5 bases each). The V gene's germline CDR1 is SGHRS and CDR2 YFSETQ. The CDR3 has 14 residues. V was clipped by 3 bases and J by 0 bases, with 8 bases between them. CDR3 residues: CASSSGPSTDTQYF. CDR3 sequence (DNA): TGCGCCAGCAGCTCGGGACCCAGCACAGATACGCAGTATTTT.

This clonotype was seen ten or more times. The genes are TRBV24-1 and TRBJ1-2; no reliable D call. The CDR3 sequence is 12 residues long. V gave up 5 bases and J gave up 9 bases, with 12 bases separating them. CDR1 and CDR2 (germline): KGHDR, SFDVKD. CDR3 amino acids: CATSGFRGSYTF. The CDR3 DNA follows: TGTGCCACCAGTGGGTTCCGAGGGAGCTACACCTTC.

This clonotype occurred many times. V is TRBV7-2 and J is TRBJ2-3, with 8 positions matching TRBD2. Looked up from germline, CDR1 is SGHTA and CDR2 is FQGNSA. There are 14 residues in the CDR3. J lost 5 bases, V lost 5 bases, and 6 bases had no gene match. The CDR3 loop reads CASSPGLAIDTQYF. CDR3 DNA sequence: TGTGCCAGCAGCCCAGGACTAGCAATAGATACGCAGTATTTT.

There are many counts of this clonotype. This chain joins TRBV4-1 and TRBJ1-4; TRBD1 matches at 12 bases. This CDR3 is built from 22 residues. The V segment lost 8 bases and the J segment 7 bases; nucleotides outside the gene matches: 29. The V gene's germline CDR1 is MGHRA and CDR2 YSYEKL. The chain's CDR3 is CASYNWGVRDRGQKVDFEKLFF. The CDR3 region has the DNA TGCGCCAGCTATAACTGGGGGGTTAGGGACAGGGGGCAAAAAGTCGACTTTGAAAAACTGTTTTTT.

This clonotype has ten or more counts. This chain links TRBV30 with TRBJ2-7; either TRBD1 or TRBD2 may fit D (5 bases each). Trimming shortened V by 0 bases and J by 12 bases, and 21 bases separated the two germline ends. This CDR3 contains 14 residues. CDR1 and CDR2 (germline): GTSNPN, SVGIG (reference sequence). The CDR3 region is CAWSVLGAHVRGYF. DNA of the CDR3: TGTGCCTGGAGTGTACTAGGGGCCCACGTACGAGGGTACTTC.

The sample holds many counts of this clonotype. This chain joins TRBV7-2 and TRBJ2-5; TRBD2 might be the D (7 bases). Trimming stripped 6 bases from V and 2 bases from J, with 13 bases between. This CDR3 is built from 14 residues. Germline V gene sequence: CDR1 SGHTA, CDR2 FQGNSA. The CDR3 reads CASRTEGGQETQYF. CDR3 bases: TGTGCCAGCAGAACCGAGGGGGGGCAAGAGACCCAGTACTTC.

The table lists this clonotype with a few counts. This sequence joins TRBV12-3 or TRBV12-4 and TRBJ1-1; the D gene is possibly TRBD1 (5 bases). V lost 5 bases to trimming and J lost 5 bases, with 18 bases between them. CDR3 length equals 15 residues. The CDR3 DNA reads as TGTGCCAGCAGTCCACCAGGGATGTCCCGGACTGAAGCTTTCTTT. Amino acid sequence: CASSPPGMSRTEAFF.

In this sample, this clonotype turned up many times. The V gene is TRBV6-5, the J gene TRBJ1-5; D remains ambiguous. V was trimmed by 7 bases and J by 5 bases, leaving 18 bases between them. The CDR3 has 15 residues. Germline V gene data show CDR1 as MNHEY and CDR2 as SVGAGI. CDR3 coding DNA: TGTGCCAGCACCCTAGGGTCCCTACCCCATCAGCCCCAGCATTTT. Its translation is CASTLGSLPHQPQHF.